The rows below give T cell receptor beta chains drawn from one sample of a study of early T cells in non-severe SARS-CoV-2 infection. TCRdb re-called the 5' RACE reads through MiXCR, storing one row per CDR3 protein. The table lists over 50,000 distinct CDR3 sequences, roughly 8.2% of them singletons. The specimen sequenced was whole blood. The receptor source for this set is an adult who was a healthcare worker with PCR-confirmed SARS-CoV-2 infection or an uninfected control (not recorded which). CDR3s include the opening cysteine and the closing phenylalanine or tryptophan. A D gene is named only where the DNA matches it firmly. Rows give clone size only sometimes, using once, few, many, or a class for an expanded clone.

V	size	length	D	J	CDR3	DNA
TRBV7-6	-	16	TRBD2	TRBJ2-3	CASSLIGGLVTDTQYF	TGTGCCAGCAGCCTAATTGGGGGACTAGTGACAGATACGCAGTATTTT
TRBV6-1	few	18	-	TRBJ2-3	CASSLEAVGVPSADTQYF	TGTGCCAGCAGCCTTGAAGCGGTTGGGGTGCCGTCAGCAGATACGCAGTATTTT
TRBV20-1	few	15	TRBD2	TRBJ2-4	CSAELAGRRKNIQYF	TGCAGTGCGGAGCTAGCGGGCCGCCGCAAAAACATTCAGTACTTC
TRBV20-1	few	13	-	TRBJ2-5	CSARGVAEETQYF	TGCAGTGCTAGAGGGGTAGCGGAAGAGACCCAGTACTTC
TRBV20-1	-	14	-	TRBJ1-2	CSASPGPLSSGYTF	TGCAGTGCTTCACCGGGACCCCTATCGTCTGGCTACACCTTC
TRBV20-1	many	16	TRBD1	TRBJ1-1	CSASGTGGVMNTEAFF	TGCAGTGCTTCCGGGACAGGAGGCGTTATGAACACTGAAGCTTTCTTT
TRBV12-3/TRBV12-4	-	14	-	TRBJ2-3	CASSPAWGVDTQYF	TGTGCCAGCAGCCCGGCATGGGGGGTGGATACGCAGTATTTT
TRBV7-2	many	13	-	TRBJ1-6	CASSEGLGSPLHF	TGTGCCAGCAGCGAGGGGCTTGGATCACCCCTCCACTTT
TRBV3-1	many	13	-	TRBJ2-3	CASSQDLTDTQYF	TGTGCCAGCAGCCAAGATTTGACAGATACGCAGTATTTT
TRBV18	many	18	-	TRBJ1-5	CASSRKDPSGRRNQPQHF	TGTGCCAGCTCACGCAAGGATCCATCAGGGAGGCGGAATCAGCCCCAACATTTT
TRBV18	-	15	-	TRBJ1-4	CASSSQTGENEKLFF	TGTGCCAGCTCGAGTCAGACAGGAGAGAATGAAAAACTGTTTTTT
TRBV12-2	many	14	-	TRBJ1-1	CASRLGKVNTEAFF	TGTGCAAGTCGCTTAGGAAAGGTGAACACTGAAGCTTTCTTT
TRBV15	-	16	TRBD2	TRBJ2-3	CATRTGTSGSTDTQYF	TGTGCCACCAGAACCGGGACTAGCGGGAGCACAGATACGCAGTATTTT
TRBV3-1	few	13	-	TRBJ2-3	CASSPDNTDTQYF	TGTGCCAGCAGCCCCGACAATACAGATACGCAGTATTTT
TRBV7-2	few	15	-	TRBJ2-3	CASSLVDYHTDTQYF	TGTGCCAGCAGCTTAGTGGACTACCACACAGATACGCAGTATTTT
TRBV28	few	11	-	TRBJ2-1	CALGGHNEQFF	TGTGCCCTGGGGGGGCACAATGAGCAGTTCTTC
TRBV5-1	-	13	-	TRBJ2-7	CASSGDNSYEQYF	TGCGCCAGCAGCGGGGACAACTCCTACGAGCAGTACTTC
TRBV21-1	medium-sized	14	-	TRBJ2-7	CASSKGGESYEQYF	TGTGCCAGCAGCAAAGGGGGGGAATCCTACGAGCAGTACTTC
TRBV5-6	-	18	-	TRBJ2-6	CASSWLPGGNSGANVLTF	TGTGCCAGCAGCTGGCTGCCTGGCGGGAACTCTGGGGCCAACGTCCTGACTTTC
TRBV5-1	many	18	-	TRBJ2-7	CASSLGPPRDTSSYEQYF	TGCGCCAGCAGTCTAGGACCTCCCCGGGACACGAGCTCCTACGAGCAGTACTTC
TRBV11-1	-	13	-	TRBJ2-3	CASSFGGDSTQYF	TGTGCCAGCAGCTTTGGCGGGGACAGTACGCAGTATTTT
TRBV6-4	many	14	-	TRBJ2-6	CASSEVSGANVLTF	TGTGCCAGCAGTGAGGTCTCTGGGGCCAACGTCCTGACTTTC
TRBV4-1	few	16	TRBD1	TRBJ2-4	CASSHLGRGRLNIQYF	TGCGCCAGCAGCCACCTAGGCAGGGGGCGCTTGAACATTCAGTACTTC
TRBV7-8	few	17	-	TRBJ2-2	CASSLPEGERSTGELFF	TGTGCCAGCAGCTTACCTGAAGGGGAGAGGTCGACCGGGGAGCTGTTTTTT
TRBV20-1	many	18	TRBD2	TRBJ2-3	CSASYRGLAGRGTDTQYF	TGCAGTGCTAGCTACAGGGGACTAGCGGGAAGGGGCACAGATACGCAGTATTTT
TRBV2	-	14	-	TRBJ2-3	CASTKAGGTDTQYF	TGTGCCAGCACGAAGGCTGGCGGCACAGATACGCAGTATTTT
TRBV29-1	many	15	TRBD1	TRBJ2-1	CSAKTGARIYNEQFF	TGCAGCGCCAAAACAGGGGCACGGATATACAATGAGCAGTTCTTC
TRBV9	-	15	-	TRBJ2-1	CASSVDGTPYNEQFF	TGTGCCAGCAGCGTAGATGGGACACCCTACAATGAGCAGTTCTTC
TRBV20-1	-	15	-	TRBJ2-1	CSASLNSFLLNEQFF	TGCAGTGCTAGTCTTAATAGCTTCCTCCTCAATGAGCAGTTCTTC
TRBV20-1	few	15	-	TRBJ2-1	CSARGRDFLYNEQFF	TGCAGTGCTAGAGGCCGGGACTTCCTCTACAATGAGCAGTTCTTC
TRBV15	-	16	-	TRBJ2-7	CATSRGVEYDSYEQYF	TGTGCCACCAGCAGAGGGGTCGAGTACGACTCCTACGAGCAGTACTTC
TRBV29-1	few	13	-	TRBJ1-1	CSVGFQGPTEAFF	TGCAGCGTTGGATTTCAGGGACCCACTGAAGCTTTCTTT
TRBV5-1	few	13	TRBD1	TRBJ1-1	CASSYTGDTEAFF	TGCGCCAGCAGCTACACAGGGGACACTGAAGCTTTCTTT
TRBV10-1	-	16	TRBD2	TRBJ2-7	CASSEISGTFIYEQYF	TGCGCCAGCAGTGAGATTAGCGGGACATTTATCTACGAGCAGTACTTC
TRBV11-2	few	13	-	TRBJ2-4	CASSQTSRGIQYF	TGTGCCAGCAGCCAGACTAGTAGAGGCATTCAGTACTTC
TRBV12-3/TRBV12-4	many	14	-	TRBJ2-1	CASSPAGPYNEQFF	TGTGCCAGCAGCCCAGCTGGGCCCTACAATGAGCAGTTCTTC
TRBV7-6	many	16	TRBD1	TRBJ2-2	CASSLGTGTNTGELFF	TGTGCCAGCAGCTTAGGGACAGGGACCAACACCGGGGAGCTGTTTTTT
TRBV11-2	-	13	-	TRBJ2-2	CASSFSLSGELFF	TGTGCCAGCAGCTTCAGCCTTTCCGGGGAGCTGTTTTTT
TRBV6-6	many	15	TRBD1	TRBJ2-1	CASSPGTGGYNEQFF	TGTGCCAGCAGCCCCGGGACAGGGGGCTACAATGAGCAGTTCTTC